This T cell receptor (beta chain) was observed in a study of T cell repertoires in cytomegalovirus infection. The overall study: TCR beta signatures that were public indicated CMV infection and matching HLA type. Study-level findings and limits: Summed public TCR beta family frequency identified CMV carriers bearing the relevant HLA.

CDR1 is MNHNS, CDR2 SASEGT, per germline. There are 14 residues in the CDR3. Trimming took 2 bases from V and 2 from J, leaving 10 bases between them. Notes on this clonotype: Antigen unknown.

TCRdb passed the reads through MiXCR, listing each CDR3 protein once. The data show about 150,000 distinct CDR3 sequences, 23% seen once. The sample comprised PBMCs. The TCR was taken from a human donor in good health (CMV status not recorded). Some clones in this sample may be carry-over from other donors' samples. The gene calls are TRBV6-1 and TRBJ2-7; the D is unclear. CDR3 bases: TGTGCCAGCAGTGAATCGGCAGCGACCTACGAGCAGTACTTC. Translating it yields CASSESAATYEQYF.